The text below deals with one T cell receptor beta chain. Expressed TCRB transcripts were sequenced after all isolated RNA was converted to cDNA. Profiling relied on immunoSEQ multiplex PCR, and the TCRdb table lists in-frame clones only, not all of them. The data show around 300,000 clones, with less than 15% seen just once and approximately 7% held by the top ten. This sample was taken from a study of beta chain features in type 1 diabetes. V lost 10 bases, J lost 10 bases, and 15 bases stayed unmatched. Germline assignment: CDR1 PRHDT and CDR2 FYEKMQ (reference sequence). This CDR3 comprises 14 residues.

This TCR derives from a man aged 25-45 years in good health. The rearrangement uses TRBV13 and TRBJ1-1; TRBD1 aligns across 10 bases. The sequenced material came from central memory CD4+ T cells from blood. CDR3 in amino acids: CATNLKGGDRGAFF. The CDR3 bases are TGTGCCACCAATTTAAAAGGGGGGGACAGGGGAGCTTTCTTT.